This TCR beta chain emerged from a study of T cells after yellow fever vaccination. Across the whole study: Preparation used SMART-Seq v4 Ultra Low Input for the low-cell-number fractions. Study-wide results and limits: Boosting was followed by the reappearance of most primary-vaccination clones (around 95% CD4, under 90% CD8). Of the clonotypes, a small share occurred in both CD4 and CD8 compartments.

The V end was cut by 7 bases, the J end by 3 bases, with 15 bases between. The CDR3 contains 14 residues. This clonotype showed up many times. Its antigen is as yet unknown. TCRdb analysed the 5' RACE reads with MiXCR anew, one entry per CDR3 protein. The sample holds some 200,000 distinct CDR3 sequences, roughly 3% seen once. This chain connects TRBV12-3 or TRBV12-4 to TRBJ1-1; possibly TRBD1 for D (5 bases). The receptor was derived from a young man who received the YFV17D yellow fever vaccine. The material sequenced was CD4+ T cells sorted from PBMCs, taken 10 days after the yellow fever booster vaccination. CDR3 nucleotides: TGTGCCAGCACTTTGAGGTCAGGGCACACTGAAGCTTTCTTT. As protein: CASTLRSGHTEAFF.